This record concerns one TCR beta chain sequence. The TCR beta library used iRepertoire HTBI primers with Arm-PCR amplification of CDR3. Using its own MiXCR run on the multiplex PCR reads, TCRdb lists one record per CDR3 protein. The sample yields hundreds of thousands of distinct CDR3 sequences, around 17% seen once. These data are taken from a study of regulatory T cells in long-lasting Graves disease. Noted time point: newly diagnosed GD, antithyroid drugs for less than 3 months. With RNA extracted from PBMCs as input, the TCR library was made. Germline V gives CDR1 DFQATT, CDR2 SNEGSKA (reference sequence). The CDR3 is 16 residues long. V lost 6 bases, J lost 2 bases, and 22 bases lay in between. Separately, the same data were catalogued under a study of T cells in Graves' hyperthyroidism and ophthalmopathy.

The chain combines TRBV20-1 with TRBJ2-5, with TRBD1 as a possible D gene (5 bases). The specimen comprised peripheral blood mononuclear cells (PBMCs), sampled at new diagnosis, from a patient treated with antithyroid drugs. This clonotype was obtained from a woman between 25 and 40 years old with Graves disease. CDR3: CSAHRSSSARQETQYF. Here the CDR3 DNA reads TGCAGTGCCCACAGGAGTTCGAGCGCCAGGCAAGAGACCCAGTACTTC.